The table lists the clone carrying this T cell receptor (beta chain) with many counts. These data come from a study of T cells in Graves' hyperthyroidism and ophthalmopathy. What was amplified from RNA transcripts were TCR beta CDR3 regions. The primer set for the first-round RT-PCR of the TCR CDR3 was HTBI. One entry per CDR3 protein results from TCRdb running MiXCR on the multiplex PCR reads. The sample consists of approximately 620,000 distinct CDR3 sequences, approximately 15% of them appearing once. The sequenced sample was blood. The clonotype originates from a woman in her thirties with Graves' hyperthyroidism that later progressed to Graves' ophthalmopathy.

The CDR3 coding sequence is TGTGCCAGCAGCCCTACGTCCAGGGGATTCACAGATACGCAGTATTTT. Protein sequence: CASSPTSRGFTDTQYF. This rearrangement joins TRBV28 to TRBJ2-3, with D perhaps TRBD1 (6 bases). The CDR3 sequence is 16 residues long. The germline V and J ends were trimmed by 6 bases and 2 bases, with 18 bases remaining between them. In germline, CDR1 is MDHEN, CDR2 SYDVKM.